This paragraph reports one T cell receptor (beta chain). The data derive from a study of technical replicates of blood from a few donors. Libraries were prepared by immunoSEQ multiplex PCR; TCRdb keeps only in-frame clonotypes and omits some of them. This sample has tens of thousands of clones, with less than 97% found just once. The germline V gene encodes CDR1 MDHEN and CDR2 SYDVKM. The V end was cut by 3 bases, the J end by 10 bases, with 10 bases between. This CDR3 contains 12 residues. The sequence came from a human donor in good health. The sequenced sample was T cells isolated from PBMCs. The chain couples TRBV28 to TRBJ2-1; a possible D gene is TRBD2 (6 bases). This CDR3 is CASSFLGGEQFF. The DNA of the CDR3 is TGTGCCAGCAGTTTTCTTGGGGGGGAGCAGTTCTTC.